This entry is about one TCR beta chain. Using immunoSEQ multiplex PCR, the repertoire was profiled, and TCRdb retains in-frame clones only, with some absent. The sample consists of around 140,000 clones, 84% of them appearing once. This sample stems from a study of blood T cell repertoires in COVID-19. The J segment lost 4 bases and the V segment lost 5 bases, leaving 4 bases of the junction unmatched. This CDR3 spans 13 amino acids. Per the germline V gene, CDR1 is MNHNY and CDR2 is SVGAGI (reference sequence). Sequences were obtained from peripheral blood. The TCR sequence derives from a man aged 55 to 70 with active or convalescent COVID-19. V gene TRBV6-6 combines with J gene TRBJ2-5; TRBD2 matches 7 bases. CDR3 coding DNA: TGTGCCAGCAGTAACGGGGGGAGAGAGACCCAGTACTTC. Translating it yields CASSNGGRETQYF.